The rows below give T cell receptor beta chains drawn from one sample of a study of blood T cell repertoires in COVID-19. Data came from immunoSEQ multiplex PCR; TCRdb stores just in-frame clones and leaves some out. The table lists approximately 390,000 clones, 90% of them singletons, with around 7% in the top ten. Sequenced material: peripheral blood. These receptor sequences come from a man younger than 30 with active or convalescent COVID-19. Both conserved end residues are part of each CDR3. The order of the fields is clone size, V gene, CDR3 protein. Some rows mark clone size as missing; the rest say once, few, many or name a class of expanded clone.

size: .; V: TRBV18; CDR3: CASSPDRGSYEQYF
size: .; V: TRBV7-2; CDR3: CASARRRSNTEAFF
size: once; V: TRBV9; CDR3: CASSPGTGSREQYF
size: .; V: TRBV5-1; CDR3: CASSLFPDNPNQPQHF
size: .; V: TRBV6-5; CDR3: CASSSRQVTEAFF
size: .; V: TRBV28; CDR3: CASSSGSQRYF
size: .; V: TRBV6-1; CDR3: CASSEAANQPQHF
size: .; V: TRBV2; CDR3: CASSRDNYGYTF
size: once; V: TRBV29-1; CDR3: CSVEDAGTGRDTQYF
size: .; V: TRBV2; CDR3: CASSRDRGLYGYTF
size: .; V: TRBV27; CDR3: CASSFNYNNEQFF
size: .; V: TRBV5-4; CDR3: CASRRGGREGDTQYF
size: .; V: TRBV29-1; CDR3: CSVGGLAVIDTQYF
size: .; V: TRBV6-5; CDR3: CASVMTGNTEAFF
size: .; V: TRBV7-2; CDR3: CASSPVGGGNQPQHF
size: .; V: TRBV19; CDR3: CASSAGQGGTEAFF
size: .; V: TRBV19; CDR3: CASSITKAGYEQYF
size: .; V: TRBV7-9; CDR3: CASSIDRETGELFF
size: .; V: TRBV7-8; CDR3: CASSLNPREGISYEQYF
size: .; V: TRBV7-2; CDR3: CASSWGGGNQPQHF
size: .; V: TRBV4-3; CDR3: CASRKRGQAGELFF